A single sample gave rise to the 23 T cell receptor beta chains below, sequenced in a study of T cell repertoires in cytomegalovirus infection. One entry per CDR3 protein results from TCRdb running MiXCR on the reads. This table holds a few hundred thousand distinct CDR3 sequences, about 26% found once. The sample consisted of PBMCs. Receptors were obtained from a human donor in good health (CMV status not recorded). Some clones in this sample may be carry-over from other donors' samples.

This clonotype is a singleton in its sample. The J gene is TRBJ1-1, the V gene TRBV4-1, with 9 bases that match TRBD1. This CDR3 has 16 amino acids. Germline V CDR1 and CDR2: MGHRA, YSYEKL. Unmatched junction bases numbered 8, after V lost 0 bases and J lost 6 bases. The CDR3 loop reads CASSQENRDRAAEAFF. The CDR3 nucleotides read TGCGCCAGCAGCCAAGAGAACAGGGACAGGGCGGCTGAAGCTTTCTTT.

This clonotype was picked up many times. V gene TRBV7-2 combines with J gene TRBJ2-5; D is perhaps TRBD1 or TRBD2 (5 bases each). V gave up 5 bases and J gave up 5 bases, with 12 bases separating them. Germline V gene sequence: CDR1 SGHTA, CDR2 FQGNSA. This CDR3 spans 13 amino acids. The CDR3 bases are TGTGCCAGCAGCGGGGACGGGGTTGAGACCCAGTACTTC. This codes for CASSGDGVETQYF.

V is TRBV2 and J is TRBJ2-5; D may be TRBD2 (6 bases). The V gene lost 5 bases and the J gene lost 7 bases, with 20 bases spanning the gap. CDR1 is SNHLY and CDR2 is FYNNEI in the germline V gene. The CDR3 consists of 15 residues. CDR3 sequence reads: CASSIHAGSGGTQYF. The CDR3 DNA follows: TGTGCCAGCAGTATCCACGCAGGGTCCGGGGGGACCCAGTACTTC.

The chain joins TRBV20-1 to TRBJ1-3; 7 bases agree with TRBD1. The V gene end was trimmed by 5 bases and the J gene end by 4 bases; junction bases not matched to a gene: 2. This CDR3 comprises 12 residues. Germline CDR1 DFQATT, CDR2 SNEGSKA (reference sequence). CDR3 bases: TGCAGTGCTCGACAGGGAGGAAACACCATATATTTT. Residues: CSARQGGNTIYF.

The chain uses TRBV6-2 or TRBV6-3 and TRBJ2-3; TRBD1 agrees at 8 bases. The CDR3 is 19 residues long. Germline CDR1 and CDR2: MNHEY and SVGEGT. Unmatched junction bases numbered 16, after V lost 5 bases and J lost 0 bases. CDR3 DNA: TGTGCCAGCAGTCACCGGGACAGGCGGGGTGTCCCTAGCACAGATACGCAGTATTTT. This gives the protein CASSHRDRRGVPSTDTQYF.

This clonotype was counted a few times. The chain links TRBV7-6 to TRBJ2-3, with 9 bases identical to TRBD1. CDR1 and CDR2 from the germline V gene are SGHVS and FNYEAQ. The CDR3 covers 16 residues. V lost 5 bases and J lost 4; bases outside the gene matches: 10. CDR3 sequence: CASSPASRDRADTQYF. The DNA for the CDR3 is TGTGCCAGCAGCCCGGCTTCCCGGGACAGGGCAGATACGCAGTATTTT.

The gene calls are TRBV10-3 and TRBJ1-1; a weak D match, TRBD1 (6 bases). Germline CDR1 ENHRY, CDR2 SYGVKD. V lost 6 bases and J 7 bases, leaving 12 bases between the germline ends. This CDR3 contains 12 residues. This CDR3 reads CAIRTEGVEAFF. As DNA, the CDR3 is TGTGCCATCAGGACAGAGGGGGTTGAAGCTTTCTTT.

This clonotype was seen only a few times. The chain has TRBV7-2 and TRBJ1-3; D is undetermined. Trimming stripped 4 bases from V and 3 bases from J, with 13 bases between. The V gene's germline CDR1 is SGHTA and CDR2 FQGNSA. This CDR3 has 15 amino acids. CDR3 in amino acids: CASSSAPWGGNTIYF. DNA for the CDR3: TGTGCCAGCAGCTCGGCCCCGTGGGGTGGAAACACCATATATTTT. The full variable domain, with the rest looked up from reference TRBV7-2 and TRBJ1-3, is GAGVSQSPSNKVTEKGKDVELRCDPISGHTALYWYRQSLGQGLEFLIYFQGNSAPDKSGLPSDRFSAERTGGSVSTLTIQRTQQEDSAVYLCASSSAPWGGNTIYFGEGSWLTVV.

This clonotype was found a few times. The chain combines TRBV11-1 with TRBJ2-1, with TRBD2 matching over 10 bases. With V trimmed by 6 bases and J by 8 bases, 13 bases remained unmatched. The CDR3 consists of 16 residues. Per the germline V gene, CDR1 is SGHAT and CDR2 is FQDESV (reference sequence). The CDR3 DNA sequence: TGTGCCAGCAGTTTATTACCTAGCGGGAGTCTTCATGAGCAGTTCTTC. Amino acids: CASSLLPSGSLHEQFF.

This clonotype occurred a few times. The V call is TRBV4-1, the J call TRBJ1-1, with TRBD1 matching 7 bases. V dropped 0 bases and J dropped 0; count of bases not matched to a gene: 4. Germline V gene sequence: CDR1 MGHRA, CDR2 YSYEKL. The CDR3 covers 16 residues. CDR3 in DNA: TGCGCCAGCAGCCAAGATAGACAGGGCATGAACACTGAAGCTTTCTTT. Its protein product is CASSQDRQGMNTEAFF.

The chain carries TRBV7-8 and TRBJ2-1; 12 nucleotides align to TRBD2. The trim removed 1 base at V and 9 bases at J, leaving 7 bases unmatched. The CDR3 totals 16 residues. CDR1 and CDR2 from the germline V gene are SGHVS and FQNEAQ. The CDR3 DNA reads TGTGCCAGCAGCTTAGGAGGACTAGCGGGATCCAGTGAGCAGTTCTTC. It specifies CASSLGGLAGSSEQFF.

This clonotype was detected only a few times. The CDR3 is CASNRGVSYNEQFF. The DNA for the CDR3 is TGCGCCAGCAACCGGGGGGTATCCTACAATGAGCAGTTCTTC. The rearrangement uses TRBV4-3 and TRBJ2-1; 7 nucleotides align to TRBD2. V lost 7 bases, J lost 1 base, and 4 bases stayed unmatched. The CDR3 runs 14 residues. CDR1 and CDR2 from the germline V gene are LGHNA and YSLEER.

This clonotype has just a few counts. The chain couples TRBV12-3 or TRBV12-4 to TRBJ2-3; 15 positions agree with TRBD2. Trimming at V came to 5 bases and at J to 2 bases, leaving 5 bases not matched to a gene. This CDR3 is built from 17 residues. The CDR3 loop reads CASSTRTSGRATDTQYF. DNA for the CDR3: TGTGCCAGCAGTACAAGGACTAGCGGGAGGGCCACAGATACGCAGTATTTT.

This chain connects TRBV2 to TRBJ2-7; 7 bases are a match to TRBD1. This CDR3 region has 12 residues. V was clipped by 5 bases and J by 6 bases; unmatched bases: 4. The germline V gene has CDR1 SNHLY and CDR2 FYNNEI. The DNA of the CDR3 is TGTGCCAGCAGTTTTGCAGGGGGCGAGCAGTACTTC. The encoded protein is CASSFAGGEQYF.

Only one count was recorded for this clonotype. This rearrangement joins TRBV20-1 to TRBJ2-3, with 9 nucleotides matching TRBD1. Germline CDR1 DFQATT, CDR2 SNEGSKA (reference sequence). The CDR3 extends over 13 amino acids. V lost 1 base and J lost 8; bases outside the gene matches: 4. CDR3 coding DNA: TGCAGTGCTAGAGTAGACAGGGGGTCTACGCAGTATTTT. Amino acids: CSARVDRGSTQYF.

In its sample, this clonotype was seen many times. The rearrangement uses TRBV7-2 and TRBJ1-2, with a possible D match to TRBD1 (6 bases). Germline values: CDR1 SGHTA, CDR2 FQGNSA. The CDR3 covers 15 residues. Trimming left V 5 bases short and J 8 bases short, with 21 bases between. The CDR3 nucleotides read TGTGCCAGCAGCCCTGGGGGCAGGCTTAGACACGGCTACACCTTC. It yields the protein CASSPGGRLRHGYTF. The variable domain in full, completed from reference TRBV7-2 and TRBJ1-2, reads GAGVSQSPSNKVTEKGKDVELRCDPISGHTALYWYRQSLGQGLEFLIYFQGNSAPDKSGLPSDRFSAERTGGSVSTLTIQRTQQEDSAVYLCASSPGGRLRHGYTFGSGTRLTVV.

The rearrangement uses TRBV3-1 and TRBJ1-4; D is perhaps TRBD1 (6 bases). In germline, CDR1 is LGHDT, CDR2 YNNKEL (reference sequence). V lost 2 bases to trimming and J lost 5 bases, with 9 bases between them. The CDR3 runs 14 residues. CDR3 nucleotide sequence: TGTGCCAGCAGCCAAAACGACAGGAATGAAAAACTGTTTTTT. Translating gives CASSQNDRNEKLFF.

This clonotype came up many times. V usage is TRBV7-6 and J usage is TRBJ2-2; D call uncertain. V was cut by 1 base and J by 4 bases, with 4 bases left in between. CDR1 SGHVS and CDR2 FNYEAQ come from the germline V gene. The CDR3 is 13 amino acids. As DNA, the CDR3 is TGTGCCAGCAGCTTAGGACCCACCGGGGAGCTGTTTTTT. Translating it yields CASSLGPTGELFF.

A few counts support this clonotype. The J gene is TRBJ2-5, the V gene TRBV10-2, with 7 positions matching TRBD2. V lost 9 bases, J lost 1 base, and 5 bases stayed unmatched. The CDR3 runs 13 residues. Looked up from germline, CDR1 is WSHSY and CDR2 is SAAADI. CDR3 loop: CASHTSAQETQYF. The DNA of the CDR3 is TGCGCCAGTCATACTAGCGCCCAAGAGACCCAGTACTTC.

The chain has TRBV27 and TRBJ2-3, with D tentatively TRBD2 (7 bases). The CDR3 has 18 residues. Germline values: CDR1 MNHEY, CDR2 SMNVEV (reference sequence). Trimming removed 1 base from V and 3 bases from J, with 20 bases in between. CDR3 nucleotide sequence: TGTGCCAGCAGTTTATTGGTACAGGGAGGGAGAAAAACAGATACGCAGTATTTT. Translating it yields CASSLLVQGGRKTDTQYF.

This rearrangement joins TRBV15 to TRBJ2-6; D is perhaps TRBD1 (5 bases). Germline V gives CDR1 LNHNV, CDR2 YYDKDF (reference sequence). V lost 5 bases to trimming and J lost 4 bases, with 12 bases between them. This CDR3 contains 15 residues. This chain's CDR3 is CATSRRDTGANVLTF. The DNA for the CDR3 is TGTGCCACCAGCCGCAGGGATACCGGGGCCAACGTCCTGACTTTC.

This chain joins TRBV9 and TRBJ2-1; 8 bases align to TRBD2. This CDR3 comprises 15 residues. V lost 1 base and J lost 3; bases outside the gene matches: 3. CDR1 and CDR2 from the germline V gene are SGDLS and YYNGEE. This CDR3 is CASSVSGTSYNEQFF. CDR3 bases: TGTGCCAGCAGCGTATCAGGGACTAGCTACAATGAGCAGTTCTTC.

The chain employs TRBV18 and TRBJ2-1, with 8 bases aligning to TRBD1. The trim removed 6 bases at V and 7 bases at J, leaving 8 bases unmatched. The CDR3 runs 14 residues. Per germline, CDR1 KGHSH and CDR2 LQKENI. DNA of the CDR3: TGTGCCAGCTCGTCTGGACAGGGCGTGAATGAGCAGTTCTTC. Amino acid sequence: CASSSGQGVNEQFF.